These T cell receptor beta chains were read from a single sample in a study of regulatory T cells in long-lasting Graves disease. MiXCR, applied by TCRdb to the multiplex PCR reads, yields one record per CDR3 protein. This repertoire shows hundreds of thousands of distinct CDR3 sequences, about 16% found once; its top ten account for around 12%. This sample was also put to use in a study of T cells in Graves' hyperthyroidism and ophthalmopathy.

The source material was peripheral blood mononuclear cells (PBMCs), sampled at new diagnosis, from a patient treated with antithyroid drugs. These receptor sequences come from a man between 18 and 29 years old with Graves disease. Each CDR3 is given with its conserved first and last residue. Fields, in order: CDR3 length, clone size, V gene, D gene, J gene, CDR3 DNA, CDR3 protein. The D gene is left open where the match is weak. Only some rows state a clone size, as once, few, many or a class for expanded clones.

>17|many|TRBV11-2|TRBD2|TRBJ2-2
TGTGCCAGCAGCTTAGCACGACTAGCGAGGAACACCGGGGAGCTGTTTTTT
CASSLARLARNTGELFF
>14|few|TRBV20-1|.|TRBJ2-2
TGCAGTGCTAGGGGGGGGCTAAACACCGGGGAGCTGTTTTTT
CSARGGLNTGELFF
>16|many|TRBV11-2|.|TRBJ2-5
TGTGCCAGCAGCTTAGATCCCGGTTTAGGCCAAGAGACCCAGTACTTC
CASSLDPGLGQETQYF
>16|.|TRBV7-2|TRBD1|TRBJ1-2
TGCGCCAGCAGCCAAGAAAGGGACAGGGTGGCCTATGGCTACACCTTC
CASSQERDRVAYGYTF
>15|.|TRBV18|TRBD2|TRBJ2-3
TGTGCCAGCTCACCACAGGGACTAGCCGCAGATACGCAGTATTTT
CASSPQGLAADTQYF
>15|many|TRBV10-3|TRBD2|TRBJ2-7
TGCGCAGCCAGGACTAGCGGGAGCGGGTCCTACGAGCAGTACTTC
CAARTSGSGSYEQYF
>10|many|TRBV29-1|.|TRBJ1-1
TGCAGCGCCTTCGCAGTCGAAGCTTTCTTT
CSAFAVEAFF
>14|.|TRBV3-1|.|TRBJ1-1
TGTGCCAGCAGCCAATGGGACACGAACACTGAAGCTTTCTTT
CASSQWDTNTEAFF
>14|few|TRBV28|.|TRBJ1-5
TGTGCCAGCAGGGCCCCGGGGGTAACTCAGCCCCAGCATTTT
CASRAPGVTQPQHF
>16|.|TRBV5-4|TRBD2|TRBJ2-5
TGTGCCAGCAGCCTCGGACTAGCGGGAACCCAAGAGACCCAGTACTTC
CASSLGLAGTQETQYF
>14|.|TRBV7-2|TRBD2|TRBJ2-5
TGTGCCAGCAGCCCCGCCGTGGGGGGGGAGACCCAGTACTTC
CASSPAVGGETQYF
>18|few|TRBV6-7|TRBD1|TRBJ1-2
TGTGCCAGCAGTTCCTGGACAGGATCTAACCCCGTGAACTATGGCTACACCTTC
CASSSWTGSNPVNYGYTF
>15|many|TRBV5-1|.|TRBJ2-1
TGCGCCAGCAGCTTGGTACCAGGCTCCTACAATGAGCAGTTCTTC
CASSLVPGSYNEQFF
>14|many|TRBV3-1|TRBD2|TRBJ2-7
TGTGCCAGCAGCCAACGGGACTACATCTACGAGCAGTACTTC
CASSQRDYIYEQYF
>15|many|TRBV3-1|TRBD2|TRBJ2-7
TGTGCCAGCAGCCGCGATGTCTGGGGGGGCTACGAGCAGTACTTC
CASSRDVWGGYEQYF
>14|many|TRBV5-1|.|TRBJ2-7
TGCGCCAGCAGCTTGTCCTCTTACTCCTACGAGCAGTACTTC
CASSLSSYSYEQYF
>15|few|TRBV20-1|.|TRBJ2-7
TGCAGTGCTAGAGATCCCGGGACGGGCTCTGGGGAGCAGTACTTC
CSARDPGTGSGEQYF
>14|few|TRBV5-1|.|TRBJ2-7
TGCGCCAGCAGCTTGCTCACCGGGGGTTCAGAGCAGTACTTC
CASSLLTGGSEQYF
>16|many|TRBV2|.|TRBJ1-6
TGTGCCAGCAGTGAAGTAGTTCCAATTATGGGTTCACCCCTCCACTTT
CASSEVVPIMGSPLHF
>16|many|TRBV20-1|TRBD1|TRBJ2-1
TGCAGTGCTCCGGGACAGGGCGGAAGGGGGGGCAATGAGCAGTTCTTC
CSAPGQGGRGGNEQFF
>17|.|TRBV5-6|.|TRBJ2-7
TGTGCCAGCACCCTGGGGCGGAGCAGCCGGGTTGGCGACGAGCAGTACTTC
CASTLGRSSRVGDEQYF
>18|.|TRBV7-3|TRBD2|TRBJ2-2
TGTGCCAGCAGCTTATTCCTAGCGGGGAGAGGGAACACCGGGGAGCTGTTTTTT
CASSLFLAGRGNTGELFF
>14|many|TRBV28|TRBD1|TRBJ2-1
TGTGCCAGCAGTGGACAGGGGTCGTTGAATGAGCAGTTCTTC
CASSGQGSLNEQFF
>13|.|TRBV15|.|TRBJ2-3
TGTGCCACCAGAATACAGGGAACAGATACGCAGTATTTT
CATRIQGTDTQYF
>13|many|TRBV28|TRBD2|TRBJ2-5
TGTGCCAGCATGGACAGCGGGGGAGAGACCCAGTACTTC
CASMDSGGETQYF
>16|many|TRBV7-8|TRBD2|TRBJ2-3
TGTGCCAGCAGCTTCCCGTCGAGCGGGAGCGCAGATACGCAGTATTTT
CASSFPSSGSADTQYF
>16|few|TRBV19|.|TRBJ1-3
TGTGCCAGTAGTCCTAGGTCCGGGACCGTCATGAACACCATATATTTT
CASSPRSGTVMNTIYF
>13|many|TRBV25-1|.|TRBJ2-7
TGTGCCAGCAGACTCAGCCCCTATAACGAGCAGTACTTC
CASRLSPYNEQYF
>20|few|TRBV27|.|TRBJ2-4
TGTGCCAGCAGTTTTGCCCCGCCCGGTGTAGGAGAGATCGGCAAAAACATTCAGTACTTC
CASSFAPPGVGEIGKNIQYF
>15|many|TRBV20-1|TRBD2|TRBJ2-7
TGCAGTGCTCGTCGCTCTCTAGCGGGAGTGGGCGAGCAGTACTTC
CSARRSLAGVGEQYF
>15|many|TRBV28|TRBD1|TRBJ1-2
TGTGCCAGCAGTTTTCGTAACAGGGGAAGGGCTGGCTACACCTTC
CASSFRNRGRAGYTF
>16|many|TRBV5-6|TRBD1|TRBJ2-3
TGTGCCAGCAGTTCGGGACAGTCGAAACGCACAGATACGCAGTATTTT
CASSSGQSKRTDTQYF
>15|.|TRBV9|.|TRBJ2-1
TGTGCCAGCAGCGTAGGACTAGTGGGAGGCAATGAGCAGTTCTTC
CASSVGLVGGNEQFF
>12|.|TRBV5-8|.|TRBJ1-2
TGTGCCAGCACCAGGGGAAGGTATGGCTACACCTTC
CASTRGRYGYTF
>12|many|TRBV11-2|.|TRBJ2-1
TGTGCCAGCAGCTTAGCGGCCCAGTCTCAGTTCTTC
CASSLAAQSQFF
>12|few|TRBV30|.|TRBJ2-3
TGTGCCTGGAGTGCCAAGACAGATACGCAGTATTTT
CAWSAKTDTQYF
>16|many|TRBV11-3|.|TRBJ2-1
TGTGCCAGCAGCACCGGGTCGTCCGAGTCCTACAATGAGCAGTTCTTC
CASSTGSSESYNEQFF
>14|many|TRBV6-2/TRBV6-3|.|TRBJ2-3
TGTGCCAGCAGTTATCCCGGGACTCCAGATACGCAGTATTTT
CASSYPGTPDTQYF
>14|few|TRBV4-1|TRBD1|TRBJ1-4
TGCGCCAGCAGTCCGACAGGGTTTAGTGAAAAACTGTTTTTT
CASSPTGFSEKLFF
>12|many|TRBV28|.|TRBJ1-2
TGTGCCAGCACCGAAGCTAACTATGGCTACACCTTC
CASTEANYGYTF
>15|many|TRBV27|.|TRBJ2-2
TGTGCCAGCAGTTCATCGGGAGTGGACACCGGGGAGCTGTTTTTT
CASSSSGVDTGELFF
>14|many|TRBV28|.|TRBJ2-7
TGTGCCAGCAGTTTATCTCCTGACCAGGACGAGCAGTACTTC
CASSLSPDQDEQYF
>19|many|TRBV11-2|TRBD2|TRBJ2-1
TGTGCCAGCAGCCTCCAAAGATACGCCGGGACTAGCGGGAGTTTGGAGCAGTTCTTC
CASSLQRYAGTSGSLEQFF
>16|few|TRBV6-1|TRBD2|TRBJ2-2
TGTGCCAGCTGGGGACTAGCGGGATTGAACACCGGGGAGCTGTTTTTT
CASWGLAGLNTGELFF
>20|few|TRBV11-2|TRBD1|TRBJ2-6
TGTGCCAGCAGTTATCCCCGGACAGGACGAATTCAATCTGGGGCCAACGTCCTGACTTTC
CASSYPRTGRIQSGANVLTF
>14|few|TRBV4-1|.|TRBJ1-1
TGCGCCAGCAGCCCCGGACAGTCGAACACTGAAGCTTTCTTT
CASSPGQSNTEAFF
>16|many|TRBV11-1|TRBD2|TRBJ2-2
TGTGCCAGCAGCTTGGGGGGGACGGCGAACACCGGGGAGCTGTTTTTT
CASSLGGTANTGELFF
>14|few|TRBV3-1|.|TRBJ2-2
TGTGCCAGCAGCGCACGGGACACCACCGGTGAGCTGTTTTTT
CASSARDTTGELFF
>14|.|TRBV2|TRBD1|TRBJ2-5
TGTGCCAGCAGTGCATCGGACAGGGTAGAGACCCAGTACTTC
CASSASDRVETQYF
>14|.|TRBV10-2|.|TRBJ1-5
TGCGCCAGCAGTGAGGGCAGGGTGAATCAGCCCCAGCATTTT
CASSEGRVNQPQHF
>17|many|TRBV12-5|.|TRBJ2-3
TGTGCTAGTGGTTTGGAAAGGACGGGTCTCGTCACAGATACGCAGTATTTT
CASGLERTGLVTDTQYF
>11|many|TRBV20-1|.|TRBJ2-1
TGCAGTGCTACATATCACAATGAGCAGTTCTTC
CSATYHNEQFF
>11|many|TRBV2|.|TRBJ2-1
TGTGCCAGCAGTCCGCTACTTGAGCAGTTCTTC
CASSPLLEQFF
>15|many|TRBV27|.|TRBJ2-3
TGTGCCAGCAGTTTACGGACAGACAGCACAGATACGCAGTATTTT
CASSLRTDSTDTQYF
>14|few|TRBV5-5|TRBD1|TRBJ1-1
TGTGCCAGCCGCATGGCAGGGGGGAACACTGAAGCTTTCTTT
CASRMAGGNTEAFF
>11|many|TRBV29-1|.|TRBJ1-1
TGCAGCGTTGACGTGAACACTGAAGCTTTCTTT
CSVDVNTEAFF
>16|many|TRBV12-3/TRBV12-4|TRBD2|TRBJ2-2
TGTGCCAGCAGGTTTAGCGGGAGGGTCGGCACCGGGGAGCTGTTTTTT
CASRFSGRVGTGELFF